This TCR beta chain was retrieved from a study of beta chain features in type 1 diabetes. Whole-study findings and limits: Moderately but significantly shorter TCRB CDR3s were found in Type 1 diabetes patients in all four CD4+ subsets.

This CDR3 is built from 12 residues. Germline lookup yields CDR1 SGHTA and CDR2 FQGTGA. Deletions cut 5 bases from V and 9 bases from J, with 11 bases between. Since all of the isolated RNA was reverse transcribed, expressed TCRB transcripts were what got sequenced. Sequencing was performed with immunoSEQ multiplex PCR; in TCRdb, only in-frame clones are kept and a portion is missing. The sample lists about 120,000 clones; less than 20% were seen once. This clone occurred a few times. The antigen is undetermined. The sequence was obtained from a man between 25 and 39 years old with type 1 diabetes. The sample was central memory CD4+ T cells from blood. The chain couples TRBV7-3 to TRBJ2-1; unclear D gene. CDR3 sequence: CASSRLGGEQFF. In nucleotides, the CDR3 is TGTGCCAGCAGCCGCTTGGGTGGTGAGCAGTTCTTC. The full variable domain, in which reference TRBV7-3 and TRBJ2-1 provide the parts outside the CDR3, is GAGVSQTPSNKVTEKGKYVELRCDPISGHTALYWYRQSLGQGPEFLIYFQGTGAADDSGLPNDRFFAVRPEGSVSTLKIQRTERGDSAVYLCASSRLGGEQFFGPGTRLTVL.